This T cell receptor (beta chain) came from a study of blood T cells in healthy people across ages. Overall study results and limits: With age, beta diversity per million T cells declined roughly linearly, significantly by approximately 41.

This CDR3 region has 14 residues. The V end lost 1 base, the J end lost 6 bases, and 12 bases lay between the germline ends. Per germline, CDR1 KGHSH and CDR2 LQKENI. Then a second PCR, running roughly 7 to 11 cycles, was carried out with a sample-barcoded 5' primer and a J-beta primer mix. TCRdb fed the 5' RACE reads into MiXCR, producing one record per CDR3 protein. The table shows 700,000 to 1,000,000 distinct CDR3 sequences, with roughly 44% occurring only once. The sample holds one count of this clonotype. What it binds is not known. This clonotype was sampled from a man aged 55-75 years in good health. Sequencing was performed on blood. The V gene is TRBV18, the J gene TRBJ1-1; D remains ambiguous. In nucleotides, the CDR3 is TGTGCCAGCTCACCACGGTTTGGTAGCGCTGAAGCTTTCTTT. It is translated as CASSPRFGSAEAFF.